The clone carrying this T cell receptor beta chain was observed many times. Trimming left V 4 bases short and J 4 bases short, with 14 bases between. Germline assignment: CDR1 SEHNR and CDR2 FQNEAQ (reference sequence). The length of the CDR3 is 15 residues. This sample was taken from a study of T cells in Graves' hyperthyroidism and ophthalmopathy. From RNA transcripts, TCR beta CDR3 regions were amplified. First-round RT-PCR with HTBI primers amplified the TCR CDR3 region. Using its own MiXCR run on the multiplex PCR reads, TCRdb lists one record per CDR3 protein. The table records a few hundred thousand distinct CDR3 sequences, around a sixth of them present only once.

This receptor was obtained from a woman aged 25 to 45 with Graves' hyperthyroidism. J is TRBJ2-1 and V is TRBV7-9; no firm D call. The sequencing input was blood. CDR3 DNA: TGTGCCAGCAGCTCCCCCCGCGGCTTTTACAATGAGCAGTTCTTC. Translated: CASSSPRGFYNEQFF.